This record covers a single T cell receptor (beta chain). The sample is drawn from a study of T cells in tumors after PD-1 blockade. On the study more broadly: Blood samples averaged around 110,000 templates (range 24,679-257,772) and 35,000 to 40,000 unique clonotypes.

Some clones are missing from TCRdb's copy, which holds only in-frame ones; the method was immunoSEQ multiplex PCR. There are 35,000 or so clones in the sample; about three quarters occur only once, and under 40% lies in the top ten. This CDR3 comprises 15 residues. Germline V lookup: CDR1 SGHRS, CDR2 YFSETQ. J was trimmed by 8 bases and V by 4 bases; bases with no gene match: 11. J is TRBJ1-2 and V is TRBV5-1, with TRBD1 matching over 10 bases. The sequences come from PBMCs, collected before anti-PD-1 treatment. The source is a human donor with basal cell carcinoma. Here the CDR3 reads CASSPHGGQGRGYTF. CDR3 nucleotide sequence: TGCGCCAGCAGCCCACATGGGGGACAGGGGCGAGGCTACACCTTC.